This is a list of T cell receptor beta chains from one sample in a study of vaccination effects on CD4 cells after COVID-19. Their cognate antigens are unknown. The data were produced by immunoSEQ multiplex PCR, yet TCRdb's version contains in-frame clones alone and is incomplete. The profile shows about 45,000 clones, 60% to 75% of them singletons. Specimen: CD4+ T cells from PBMCs cultured without peptide, collected after COVID-19 vaccination. The receptors shown here come from a human donor who received a COVID-19 vaccine. Each CDR3 is given with its conserved first and last residue. The D gene is left open where the match is weak. Expanded clones are given a class, and other clones once, few, many or no size at all.

TRBV4-2,TRBJ1-4,.,.,CASSRDVGAANEKLFF,TGTGCCAGCAGCCGAGATGTCGGGGCGGCTAATGAAAAACTGTTTTTT
TRBV6-2/TRBV6-3,TRBJ2-1,.,TRBD2,CASSTGTSGAISYNEQFF,TGTGCCAGCAGCACCGGGACTAGCGGGGCCATTTCCTACAATGAGCAGTTCTTC
TRBV24-1,TRBJ2-1,.,.,CATRRTGSSYNEQFF,TGTGCCACCAGAAGAACAGGGAGCTCCTACAATGAGCAGTTCTTC
TRBV6-2/TRBV6-3,TRBJ1-6,.,.,CASSSLNSPLHF,TGTGCCAGCAGCTCTCTTAATTCACCCCTCCACTTT
TRBV6-4,TRBJ1-1,.,.,CASSSEGWATEAFF,TGTGCCAGCTCCTCGGAGGGGTGGGCCACTGAAGCTTTCTTT
TRBV10-2,TRBJ1-2,few,.,CASRDTSNYGYTF,TGCGCCAGCCGGGACACTTCTAACTATGGCTACACCTTC
TRBV3-1/TRBV3-2,TRBJ1-5,once,.,CASSAQISNQPQHF,TGTGCCAGCAGCGCACAGATTAGCAATCAGCCCCAGCATTTT
TRBV27,TRBJ1-3,few,.,CASSLYGSTGNTIYF,TGTGCCAGCAGTTTATACGGAAGCACTGGAAACACCATATATTTT
TRBV24-1,TRBJ2-1,.,TRBD2,CATSGTSGIGSYNEQFF,TGTGCCACTTCCGGGACTAGCGGGATTGGTTCCTACAATGAGCAGTTCTTC
TRBV10-2,TRBJ1-1,few,.,CASSESGGGVMNTEAFF,TGCGCCAGCAGTGAGTCAGGTGGGGGCGTTATGAACACTGAAGCTTTCTTT
TRBV6-5,TRBJ2-1,.,TRBD2,CASGGGGASGNEQFF,TGTGCCAGCGGCGGCGGGGGGGCCAGCGGGAATGAGCAGTTCTTC
TRBV6-6,TRBJ2-7,.,TRBD1,CASSQGQGARYEQYF,TGTGCCAGCAGTCAAGGACAGGGGGCGAGGTACGAGCAGTACTTC
TRBV10-3,TRBJ1-4,.,.,CAIYDPGGEKLFF,TGTGCCATCTATGACCCGGGAGGGGAAAAACTGTTTTTT
TRBV5-4,TRBJ1-2,few,.,CASSTGGDGYTF,TGTGCCAGCAGCACGGGGGGAGATGGCTACACCTTC
TRBV5-1,TRBJ1-4,.,TRBD1,CASSLGTGGSEKLFF,TGCGCCAGCAGCTTGGGCACAGGGGGCAGTGAAAAACTGTTTTTT
TRBV10-3,TRBJ1-6,.,.,CAIRVDAGSSPLHF,TGTGCCATCAGAGTGGACGCAGGGAGTTCACCCCTCCACTTT
TRBV2,TRBJ2-2,few,.,CASSEQGPNTGELFF,TGTGCCAGCAGTGAACAAGGGCCCAACACCGGGGAGCTGTTTTTT
TRBV5-1,TRBJ2-1,.,TRBD2,CASSLEGTSSYNEQFF,TGCGCCAGCAGCTTGGAAGGGACTAGCAGTTACAATGAGCAGTTCTTC
TRBV5-1,TRBJ1-2,.,.,CASSLSPTENYGYTF,TGCGCCAGCAGCTTGTCCCCTACAGAAAACTATGGCTACACCTTC
TRBV5-1,TRBJ1-2,once,TRBD1,CASSPPQGKHYGYTF,TGCGCCAGCAGCCCTCCACAGGGGAAGCACTATGGCTACACCTTC
TRBV19,TRBJ1-4,.,.,CASMGLGGKLFF,TGTGCCAGTATGGGATTGGGCGGAAAACTGTTTTTT
TRBV30,TRBJ1-2,.,.,CAWSVLRGNGYTF,TGTGCCTGGAGCGTCCTGAGGGGGAATGGCTACACCTTC
TRBV10-2,TRBJ2-2,.,TRBD1,CASRTGVNTGELFF,TGCGCCAGCCGGACAGGGGTAAACACCGGGGAGCTGTTTTTT
TRBV7-9,TRBJ2-7,.,.,CASQFSVYEQYF,TGTGCCAGCCAATTTTCCGTCTACGAGCAGTACTTC
TRBV4-1,TRBJ1-4,.,TRBD1,CASSRGTGGGRGRATNEKLFF,TGCGCCAGCAGCCGAGGGACAGGGGGGGGAAGGGGACGTGCAACTAATGAAAAACTGTTTTTT
TRBV5-4,TRBJ2-3,.,.,CASSSPRTDTQYF,TGTGCCAGCAGCTCCCCACGCACAGATACGCAGTATTTT
TRBV15,TRBJ1-5,.,TRBD1,CATSRGGRQGHSNQPQHF,TGTGCCACCAGCAGAGGGGGGAGACAGGGCCATAGCAATCAGCCCCAGCATTTT